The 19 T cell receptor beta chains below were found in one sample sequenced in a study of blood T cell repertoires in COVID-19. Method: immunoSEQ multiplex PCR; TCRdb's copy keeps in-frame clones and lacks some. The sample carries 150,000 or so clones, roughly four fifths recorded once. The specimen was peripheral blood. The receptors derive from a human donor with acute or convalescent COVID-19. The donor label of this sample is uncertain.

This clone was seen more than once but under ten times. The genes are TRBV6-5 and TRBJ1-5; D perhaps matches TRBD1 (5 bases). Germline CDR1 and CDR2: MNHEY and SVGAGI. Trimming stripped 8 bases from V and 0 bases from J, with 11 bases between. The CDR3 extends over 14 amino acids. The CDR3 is CASSRGDSNQPQHF. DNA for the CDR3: TGTGCCAGCTCTCGGGGGGATAGCAATCAGCCCCAGCATTTT.

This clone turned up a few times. The CDR3 region is CASRHGHPQEQFF. The CDR3 nucleotides are TGTGCCAGCAGGCACGGACACCCTCAAGAGCAGTTCTTC. The chain joins TRBV6-6 to TRBJ2-1, with D tentatively TRBD1 (5 bases). This CDR3 has 13 residues. Germline-derived CDR1 and CDR2 are MNHNY and SVGAGI (reference sequence). V shed 6 bases and J shed 10 bases, with 16 bases lying between them.

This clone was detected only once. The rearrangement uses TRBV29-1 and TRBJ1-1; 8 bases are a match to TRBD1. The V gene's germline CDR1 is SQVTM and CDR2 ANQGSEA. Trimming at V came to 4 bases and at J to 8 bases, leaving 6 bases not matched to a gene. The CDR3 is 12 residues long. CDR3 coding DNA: TGCAGCGTTGCCCGACAGGGGACCGAAGCTTTCTTT. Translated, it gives CSVARQGTEAFF.

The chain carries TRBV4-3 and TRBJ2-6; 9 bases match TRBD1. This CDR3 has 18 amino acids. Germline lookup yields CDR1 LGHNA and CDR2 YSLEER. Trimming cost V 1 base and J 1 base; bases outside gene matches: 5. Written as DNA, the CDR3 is TGCGCCAGCAGCCAAGCGGGACAGGGTGGATCTGGGGCCAACGTCCTGACTTTC. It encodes CASSQAGQGGSGANVLTF.

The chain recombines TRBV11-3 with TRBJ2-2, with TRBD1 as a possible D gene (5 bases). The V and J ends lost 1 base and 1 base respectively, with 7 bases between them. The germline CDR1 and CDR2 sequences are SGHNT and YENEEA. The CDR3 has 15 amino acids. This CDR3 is CASSLGQGNTGELFF. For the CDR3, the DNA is TGTGCCAGCAGCTTAGGGCAGGGGAACACCGGGGAGCTGTTTTTT.

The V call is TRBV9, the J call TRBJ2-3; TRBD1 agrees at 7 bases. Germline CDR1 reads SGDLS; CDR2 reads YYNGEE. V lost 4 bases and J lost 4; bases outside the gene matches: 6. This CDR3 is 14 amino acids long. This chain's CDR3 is CASSPGQGADTQYF. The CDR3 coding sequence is TGTGCCAGCAGCCCCGGGCAGGGGGCAGATACGCAGTATTTT.

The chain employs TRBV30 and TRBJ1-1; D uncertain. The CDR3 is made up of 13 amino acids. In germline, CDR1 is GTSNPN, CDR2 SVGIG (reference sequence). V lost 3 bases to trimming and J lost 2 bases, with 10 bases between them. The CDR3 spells CAWRAGQNTEAFF. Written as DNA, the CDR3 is TGTGCCTGGAGAGCAGGCCAAAACACTGAAGCTTTCTTT.

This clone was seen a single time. This CDR3 reads CAAHDMASTDTQYF. CDR3 in DNA: TGTGCCGCCCACGACATGGCGAGCACAGATACGCAGTATTTT. The chain employs TRBV15 and TRBJ2-3; D ambiguous. CDR1 is LNHNV and CDR2 is YYDKDF in the germline V gene (reference sequence). Trimming stripped 11 bases from V and 0 bases from J, with 15 bases between. There are 14 residues in the CDR3.

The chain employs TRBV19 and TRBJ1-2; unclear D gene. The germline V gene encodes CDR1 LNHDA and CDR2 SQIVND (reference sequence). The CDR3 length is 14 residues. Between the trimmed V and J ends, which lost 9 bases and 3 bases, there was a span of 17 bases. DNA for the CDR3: TGTGCCAGCCGGGCCGGAGCGGGTTACTATGGCTACACCTTC. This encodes CASRAGAGYYGYTF.

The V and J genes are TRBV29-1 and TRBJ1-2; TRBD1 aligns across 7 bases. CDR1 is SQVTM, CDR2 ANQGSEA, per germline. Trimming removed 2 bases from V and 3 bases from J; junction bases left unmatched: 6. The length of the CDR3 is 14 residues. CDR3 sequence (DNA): TGCAGCGTTGAATATGCTACAGGGGACTATGGCTACACCTTC. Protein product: CSVEYATGDYGYTF. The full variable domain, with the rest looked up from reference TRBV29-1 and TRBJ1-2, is SAVISQKPSRDICQRGTSLTIQCQVDSQVTMMFWYRQQPGQSLTLIATANQGSEATYESGFVIDKFPISRPNLTFSTLTVSNMSPEDSSIYLCSVEYATGDYGYTFGSGTRLTVV.

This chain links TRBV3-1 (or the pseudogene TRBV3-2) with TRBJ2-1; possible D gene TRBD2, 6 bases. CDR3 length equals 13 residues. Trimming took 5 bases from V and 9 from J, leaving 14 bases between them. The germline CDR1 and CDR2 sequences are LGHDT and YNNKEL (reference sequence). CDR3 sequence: CASSERRGGEQFF. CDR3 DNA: TGTGCCAGCAGCGAGAGGAGGGGAGGTGAGCAGTTCTTC.

CDR3 protein: CAWNEDYTIGEKLFF. In nucleotides, the CDR3 is TGTGCCTGGAATGAGGACTACACCATTGGCGAAAAACTGTTTTTT. The V call is TRBV30, the J call TRBJ1-4; D uncertain. CDR3 length equals 15 residues. V gave up 4 bases and J gave up 8 bases, with 20 bases separating them. Germline lookup yields CDR1 GTSNPN and CDR2 SVGIG (reference sequence).

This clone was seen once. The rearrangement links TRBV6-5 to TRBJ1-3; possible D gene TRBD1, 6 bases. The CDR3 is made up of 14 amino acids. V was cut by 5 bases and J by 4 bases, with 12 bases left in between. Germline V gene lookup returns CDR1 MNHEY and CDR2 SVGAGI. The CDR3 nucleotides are TGTGCCAGCAGTACAGGGAGCTTCGGAAACACCATATATTTT. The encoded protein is CASSTGSFGNTIYF.

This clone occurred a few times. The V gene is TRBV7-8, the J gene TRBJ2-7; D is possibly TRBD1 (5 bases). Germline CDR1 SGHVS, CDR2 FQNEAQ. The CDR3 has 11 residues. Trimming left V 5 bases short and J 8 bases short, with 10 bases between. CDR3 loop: CASSLQVQQYF. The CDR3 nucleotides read TGTGCCAGCAGCCTACAGGTCCAGCAGTACTTC.

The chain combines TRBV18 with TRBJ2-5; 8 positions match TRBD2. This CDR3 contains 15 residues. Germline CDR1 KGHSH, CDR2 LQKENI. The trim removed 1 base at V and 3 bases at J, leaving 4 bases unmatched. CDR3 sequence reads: CASSPLGTSKETQYF. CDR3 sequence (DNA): TGTGCCAGCTCACCACTTGGGACTAGTAAAGAGACCCAGTACTTC.

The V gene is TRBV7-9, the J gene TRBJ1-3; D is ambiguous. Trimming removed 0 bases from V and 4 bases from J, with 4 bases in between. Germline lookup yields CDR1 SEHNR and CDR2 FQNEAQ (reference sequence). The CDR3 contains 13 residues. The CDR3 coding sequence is TGTGCCAGCAGCTTAGCCGGGGGAAACACCATATATTTT. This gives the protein CASSLAGGNTIYF.

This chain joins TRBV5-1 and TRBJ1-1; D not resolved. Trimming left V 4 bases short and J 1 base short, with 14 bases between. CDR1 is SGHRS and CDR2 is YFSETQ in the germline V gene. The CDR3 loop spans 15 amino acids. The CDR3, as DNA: TGCGCCAGCAGCAGCGGATTAGTCGGGAACACTGAAGCTTTCTTT. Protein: CASSSGLVGNTEAFF.

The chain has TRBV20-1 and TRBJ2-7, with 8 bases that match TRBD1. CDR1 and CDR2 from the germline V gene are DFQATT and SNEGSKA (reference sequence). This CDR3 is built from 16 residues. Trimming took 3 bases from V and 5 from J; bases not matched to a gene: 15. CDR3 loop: CSASGRDRSRLNEQYF. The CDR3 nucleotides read TGCAGTGCTAGTGGTCGGGACAGGAGTAGGTTAAACGAGCAGTACTTC.

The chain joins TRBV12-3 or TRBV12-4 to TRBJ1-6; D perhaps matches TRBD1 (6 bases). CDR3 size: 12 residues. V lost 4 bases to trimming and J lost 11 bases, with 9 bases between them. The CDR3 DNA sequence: TGTGCCAGCAGTTCGACAGGCCCACCCCTCCACTTT. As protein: CASSSTGPPLHF.